These 13 T cell receptor beta chains came from one sample sequenced in a study of blood T cells in healthy people across ages (dated by TCRdb to 2014 to 2015). The library was prepared using 5' RACE. This sample was sequenced with an Illumina HiSeq 2500. The second PCR ran for roughly 7 to 12 cycles and used a J-beta primer mix along with a sample-barcoded 5' primer. TCRdb handled the public reads itself, with Q25 trimming in fastp and clone calling in MiXCR, and kept productive beta chains. Merged by CDR3 protein, the rows form single entries marked with the most common genes and DNA. Here the sample has roughly 2 million distinct CDR3 sequences; roughly 49% occur a single time. The biggest ten clones account for less than 2.5% of the sample. What was sequenced was blood. Source of these receptors: a woman aged 40 to 50 in good health.

The chain is built from TRBV5-6 and TRBJ1-6, with D perhaps matching TRBD1 (5 bases). Trimming took 0 bases from V and 8 from J, leaving 24 bases between them. This CDR3 comprises 19 residues. Germline V gives CDR1 SGHDT, CDR2 YYEEEE. CDR3 in amino acids: CASSLVGGLTPRSDSPLHF. The CDR3 region has the DNA TGTGCCAGCAGCTTGGTGGGGGGACTCACGCCGAGGTCGGATTCACCCCTCCACTTT.

This sequence joins TRBV18 and TRBJ1-5; TRBD1 matches 9 bases. The germline V gene has CDR1 KGHSH and CDR2 LQKENI. V lost 4 bases to trimming and J lost 0 bases; unmatched junction nucleotides: 7. The CDR3 is made up of 17 amino acids. The CDR3 loop is CASSRGQGPYSNQPQHF. The CDR3 bases are TGTGCCAGCTCACGAGGACAGGGGCCCTATAGCAATCAGCCCCAGCATTTT.

This clonotype was picked up a small number of times. This rearrangement joins TRBV28 to TRBJ2-3; 9 bases line up with TRBD1. V was clipped by 5 bases and J by 2 bases; unmatched bases: 11. The germline V gene encodes CDR1 MDHEN and CDR2 SYDVKM. The length of the CDR3 is 17 residues. CDR3 sequence reads: CASSRTAGTGSTDTQYF. DNA of the CDR3: TGTGCCAGCAGTCGTACGGCCGGGACAGGGTCCACAGATACGCAGTATTTT.

This clonotype occurred a few times. The chain recombines TRBV7-6 with TRBJ2-4, with 11 nucleotides matching TRBD2. CDR1 is SGHVS and CDR2 is FNYEAQ in the germline V gene. V was pared by 2 bases and J by 3 bases, with 3 bases of the junction left unmatched. This CDR3 contains 16 residues. CDR3 in amino acids: CASSLTSGGFKNIQYF. The CDR3 DNA reads as TGTGCCAGCAGCTTAACTAGCGGGGGCTTCAAAAACATTCAGTACTTC.

This chain joins TRBV5-4 and TRBJ2-3; D is unresolved. V was pared by 4 bases and J by 2 bases, with 14 bases between. The CDR3 runs 15 residues. In germline, CDR1 is SGHNT, CDR2 YYREEE (reference sequence). This CDR3 is CASSLANYPTDTQYF. The CDR3 coding sequence is TGTGCCAGCAGCCTCGCGAACTATCCCACAGATACGCAGTATTTT.

This clonotype has a handful of counts. One end of the junction does not line up with germline, which may come from a read error. The chain joins TRBV15 to TRBJ2-3; tentatively, D is TRBD2 (5 bases). Germline V gene data show CDR1 as LNHNV and CDR2 as YYDKDF (reference sequence). CDR3 size: 15 residues. For the CDR3, the DNA is TGTGCCACCAGCAGAGATAAGCGGAGCACGGATACGCAGTATTTT. It encodes CATSRDKRSTDTQYF.

This clonotype was observed a handful of times. The chain carries TRBV28 and TRBJ2-5, with 9 bases identical to TRBD1. Germline assignment: CDR1 MDHEN and CDR2 SYDVKM. The CDR3 extends over 17 amino acids. Trimming took 7 bases from V and 2 from J; bases not matched to a gene: 14. The CDR3 region is CASTLGQGQNIQETQYF. CDR3 in DNA: TGTGCCAGCACCTTAGGACAGGGGCAGAACATACAAGAGACCCAGTACTTC.

The V and J genes are TRBV7-2 and TRBJ1-2; TRBD1 aligns across 8 bases. The CDR3 has 15 amino acids. V shed 3 bases, J shed 6 bases, and the junction held 9 bases outside the gene matches. Germline CDR1 SGHTA, CDR2 FQGNSA. CDR3 sequence reads: CASSLSTGARDGYTF. In DNA, the CDR3 is TGTGCCAGCAGCTTGTCGACAGGGGCCAGGGATGGCTACACCTTC.

This chain uses TRBV2 with TRBJ2-5, with 10 bases matching TRBD1. Germline trimming cut 4 bases from V and 1 base from J; bases unmatched to any gene: 9. Germline V CDR1 and CDR2: SNHLY, FYNNEI. The CDR3 runs 17 residues. The CDR3 bases are TGTGCCAGCAGTGCCATCGGACAGGGGGGGGGCCAAGAGACCCAGTACTTC. As protein: CASSAIGQGGGQETQYF.

On this clonotype: The DNA is left out, because the CDR3 cannot be placed on it with certainty; the CDR3 is given as TCRdb lists it. The rearrangement links TRBV20-1 to TRBJ2-3; no DNA check was done on the table's D call, TRBD2. The CDR3 is 14 residues long, ends included. Germline CDR1 is DFQATT and CDR2 is SNEGSKA (reference sequence). The CDR3 sequence: CSARVASGATAGYF.

The genes are TRBV29-1 and TRBJ1-2, with D maybe TRBD1 (6 bases). This CDR3 contains 14 residues. Trimming shortened V by 3 bases and J by 4 bases, and 15 bases separated the two germline ends. In germline, CDR1 is SQVTM, CDR2 ANQGSEA. This CDR3 is CSVDWGQGGYGYTF. The DNA of the CDR3 is TGCAGCGTTGATTGGGGGCAGGGTGGCTATGGCTACACCTTC.

The chain links TRBV7-2 to TRBJ1-1; D is unclear. CDR3 length: 15 amino acids. Trimming left V 2 bases short and J 1 base short, with 11 bases between. Germline V lookup: CDR1 SGHTA, CDR2 FQGNSA. The CDR3: CASSLTGIKNTEAFF. DNA of the CDR3: TGTGCCAGCAGCTTAACGGGAATCAAGAACACTGAAGCTTTCTTT.

A word on this clonotype: Germline is not matched at one junction end, which may reflect a read error. This chain links TRBV7-7 with TRBJ2-5, with 8 bases lining up with TRBD2. Germline values: CDR1 SSHAT, CDR2 FNYEAQ (reference sequence). The CDR3 is 15 amino acids. This CDR3 reads CASSPGLGSYNEQYF. CDR3 DNA sequence: TGTGCTAGCAGCCCGGGACTAGGCTCCTACAATGAGCAGTACTTC.